This passage covers 8 T cell receptor beta chains from one sample sequenced in a study of blood T cell repertoires in COVID-19. Method: immunoSEQ multiplex PCR; TCRdb's copy keeps in-frame clones and lacks some. The profile shows around 68,000 clones, roughly 84% of them singletons. Material: peripheral blood. The receptors were gathered from a man between 50 and 59 years old with active COVID-19.

V is TRBV3-1 (or the pseudogene TRBV3-2) and J is TRBJ2-2, with unresolved D. The V and J ends lost 1 base and 4 bases respectively, with 7 bases between them. This CDR3 is built from 14 residues. Germline V lookup: CDR1 LGHDT, CDR2 YNNKEL (reference sequence). CDR3 DNA: TGTGCCAGCAGCCAAGTCCAAGCCACCGGGGAGCTGTTTTTT. Translation: CASSQVQATGELFF.

The chain uses TRBV7-2 and TRBJ1-1, with 8 bases fitting TRBD1. The V and J ends lost 5 bases and 3 bases, in that order; junction bases with no gene match: 8. Germline assignment: CDR1 SGHTA and CDR2 FQGNSA. The CDR3 loop spans 15 amino acids. CDR3 bases: TGTGCCAGCAGCGTTCAAGGACAGGGTTACACTGAAGCTTTCTTT. Its protein is CASSVQGQGYTEAFF.

V and J are TRBV5-8 and TRBJ1-1, with D uncertain. In germline, CDR1 is SGHTS, CDR2 YDEGEE. The V and J ends lost 0 bases and 1 base respectively, with 13 bases between them. The length of the CDR3 is 16 residues. The CDR3 DNA reads as TGTGCCAGCAGCTTGGGGGCAGCTCGCCCGAACACTGAAGCTTTCTTT. It specifies CASSLGAARPNTEAFF.

The rearrangement links TRBV12-5 to TRBJ1-2; D is unclear. The length of the CDR3 is 20 residues. The germline V gene encodes CDR1 LGHNT and CDR2 FRNRAP. V was cut by 6 bases and J by 6 bases, with 35 bases left in between. This CDR3 is CASGFFVSGLPTTKEDGYTF. The DNA for the CDR3 is TGTGCTAGTGGCTTCTTCGTTTCTGGCCTTCCAACCACTAAAGAAGATGGCTACACCTTC.

This chain connects TRBV14 to TRBJ1-6; no firm D call. Germline values: CDR1 SGHDN, CDR2 FVKESK. CDR3 length: 13 residues. The V end was cut by 3 bases, the J end by 8 bases, with 8 bases between. This CDR3 reads CASSQSEHSPLHF. For the CDR3, the DNA is TGTGCCAGCAGCCAGTCCGAGCATTCACCCCTCCACTTT.

The rearrangement uses TRBV5-4 and TRBJ2-1, with 10 bases that match TRBD2. Trimming at V came to 5 bases and at J to 7 bases, leaving 6 bases not matched to a gene. Germline loops: CDR1 SGHNT, CDR2 YYREEE (reference sequence). The CDR3 spans 14 residues. CDR3 sequence reads: CASSERGGTNEQFF. CDR3 DNA sequence: TGTGCCAGCAGTGAGCGGGGGGGAACAAATGAGCAGTTCTTC.

The chain recombines TRBV6-1 with TRBJ2-5, with TRBD1 identical over 8 bases. This CDR3 has 14 residues. V was clipped by 3 bases and J by 5 bases; unmatched bases: 5. Per the germline V gene, CDR1 is MNHNS and CDR2 is SASEGT. The CDR3 nucleotides are TGTGCCAGCAGTGAGGACAGGGTAATGGAGACCCAGTACTTC. Protein sequence: CASSEDRVMETQYF.

The chain recombines TRBV9 with TRBJ2-7; 16 bases fit TRBD2. The CDR3 has 15 amino acids. The V and J ends lost 3 bases and 4 bases, in that order; junction bases with no gene match: 1. Germline V gene sequence: CDR1 SGDLS, CDR2 YYNGEE. The CDR3 reads CASSEGLAGGYEQYF. The CDR3 coding sequence is TGTGCCAGCAGCGAGGGACTAGCGGGAGGGTACGAGCAGTACTTC.